The present TCR beta chain was sequenced within a study of T-cell memory formation after mild COVID-19. Germline V lookup: CDR1 KGHSH, CDR2 LQKENI. The ends were cut back, 2 bases at V and 4 bases at J, with 15 bases in the middle. The length of the CDR3 is 15 residues. In this sample, this clonotype turned up a few times. The antigen is not known. In TCRdb, the 5' RACE reads were re-called with MiXCR into one record per CDR3 protein. The table has 100,000 to 150,000 distinct CDR3 sequences, approximately 6.2% seen once. The study, taken as a whole, reports: Pre-infection memory already had some responding clones, implying cross-reactive memory joined. Whether second-wave clones peaking at day 37 were SARS-CoV-2 specific went unconfirmed.

The origin of this receptor is an adult woman who had mild COVID-19 (a few samples of this study predate the infection). Cell type and time point are not known. The sequenced sample consisted of PBMCs or a T cell subset sorted from them (not recorded which). The chain is built from TRBV18 and TRBJ2-7, with D hard to call. The CDR3 sequence: CASSPSVESAYEQYF. CDR3 DNA sequence: TGTGCCAGCTCACCAAGTGTAGAGTCGGCGTACGAGCAGTACTTC. Combining the CDR3 with reference TRBV18 and TRBJ2-7 gives the whole variable domain NAGVMQNPRHLVRRRGQEARLRCSPMKGHSHVYWYRQLPEEGLKFMVYLQKENIIDESGMPKERFSAEFPKEGPSILRIQQVVRGDSAAYFCASSPSVESAYEQYFGPGTRLTVT.